This TCR beta chain was recorded in a study of monozygotic twins with inflammatory bowel disease. The CDR3 has 13 amino acids. In germline, CDR1 is SGHNT, CDR2 YYREEE (reference sequence). From the 5' RACE reads, TCRdb lists one entry per CDR3 protein and no DNA. This sample contains about 140,000 distinct CDR3 sequences. The material sequenced was blood. This TCR came from a human donor with ulcerative colitis or Crohn's disease, or a healthy co-twin of an affected twin (not recorded which). V gene TRBV5-4 combines with J gene TRBJ2-7; the TCRdb call, TRBD1, lacks DNA for checking. This chain's CDR3 is CASSPTPRQSQYF.